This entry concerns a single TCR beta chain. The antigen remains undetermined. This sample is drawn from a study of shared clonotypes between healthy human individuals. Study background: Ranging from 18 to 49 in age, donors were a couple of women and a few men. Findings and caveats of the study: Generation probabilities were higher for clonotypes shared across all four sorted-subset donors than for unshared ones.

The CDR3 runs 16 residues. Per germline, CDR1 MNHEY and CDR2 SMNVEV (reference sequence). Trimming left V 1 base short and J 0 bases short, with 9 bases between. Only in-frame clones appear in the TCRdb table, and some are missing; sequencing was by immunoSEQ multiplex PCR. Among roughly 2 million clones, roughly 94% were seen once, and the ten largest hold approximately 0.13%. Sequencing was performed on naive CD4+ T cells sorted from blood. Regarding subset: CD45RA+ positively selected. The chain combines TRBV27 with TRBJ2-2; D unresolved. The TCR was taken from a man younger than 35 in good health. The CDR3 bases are TGTGCCAGCAGTTTATGGCAGGCCGCGAACACCGGGGAGCTGTTTTTT. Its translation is CASSLWQAANTGELFF.